This T cell receptor beta chain was retrieved from a study of response to subunit inactivated influenza vaccine. From the RT-PCR reads, TCRdb called clonotypes with MiXCR, one entry per CDR3 protein. This sample carries about 620,000 distinct CDR3 sequences, approximately 12% of them seen once, and the ten largest clones take 10%. CDR3 length: 15 amino acids. Germline V lookup: CDR1 MRHNA, CDR2 SNTAGT. V was pared by 4 bases and J by 2 bases, with 8 bases of the junction left unmatched. This receptor was taken from a man aged 50-59 years who received an inactivated influenza vaccine. The V call is TRBV6-4, the J call TRBJ2-7; 7 bases agree with TRBD2. This material consisted of PBMCs from blood, taken on the day of vaccination. CDR3 in DNA: TGTGCCAGCAGTGTCATGGGGGGGAACGCCTACGAGCAGTACTTC. This translates into CASSVMGGNAYEQYF.